One and the same sample provided the 22 T cell receptor beta chains below, sequenced in a study of blood T cell repertoires in COVID-19. Profiled with immunoSEQ multiplex PCR; TCRdb holds only in-frame clones, not every one. The sample has tens of thousands of clones; around 90% are singletons. Source material: peripheral blood. All receptors derive from a male donor with acute or convalescent COVID-19.

The V call is TRBV6-5, the J call TRBJ1-2, with a tentative D call TRBD1 (5 bases). Germline CDR1 is MNHEY and CDR2 is SVGAGI. V lost 6 bases to trimming and J lost 8 bases, with 16 bases between them. The CDR3 loop spans 13 amino acids. Here the CDR3 DNA reads TGTGCCAGCAGCCAGGGCGTGGGGAAAGGCTACACCTTC. It codes for CASSQGVGKGYTF.

This chain uses TRBV21-1 with TRBJ2-7; the table assigns TRBD1, which was not confirmed against the DNA. TRBV21-1 is listed as a pseudogene. The CDR3 covers 16 residues. In nucleotides, the CDR3 is TGTGCCAGCAGCAAGGACGTGTCGGACAGGGGCTACGAGCAGTACTTC. This sequence encodes CASSKDVSDRGYEQYF.

This CDR3 is CASSHGGGTQPQHF. The CDR3 DNA reads as TGTGCCAGCAGCCATGGGGGGGGTACCCAGCCCCAGCATTTT. The chain employs TRBV6-2 or TRBV6-3 and TRBJ1-5; maybe TRBD1 (5 bases). V was cut by 6 bases and J by 7 bases, with 16 bases left in between. Germline CDR1 MNHEY, CDR2 SVGEGT. The length of the CDR3 is 14 residues.

The chain links TRBV20-1 to TRBJ2-5, with TRBD2 matching over 8 bases. This CDR3 has 14 residues. The V gene end was trimmed by 3 bases and the J gene end by 4 bases; junction bases not matched to a gene: 7. CDR1 is DFQATT, CDR2 SNEGSKA, per germline (reference sequence). The CDR3 DNA reads as TGCAGTGCTAGTCCGGCGGGGGGCCTAGAGACCCAGTACTTC. It specifies CSASPAGGLETQYF.

The V call is TRBV5-1, the J call TRBJ2-5; D perhaps matches TRBD2 (5 bases). This CDR3 has 16 amino acids. Germline V gene data show CDR1 as SGHRS and CDR2 as YFSETQ. The V and J ends lost 2 bases and 4 bases respectively, with 18 bases between them. Here the CDR3 DNA reads TGCGCCAGCAGCTTCTTACCGGGATCCCCAGCAGAGACCCAGTACTTC. This encodes CASSFLPGSPAETQYF.

This clone has just a few counts. The rearrangement uses TRBV6-5 and TRBJ2-7, with a possible D match to TRBD2 (5 bases). CDR1 and CDR2 from the germline V gene are MNHEY and SVGAGI. The CDR3 contains 13 residues. V was clipped by 6 bases and J by 3 bases, with 12 bases between them. DNA for the CDR3: TGTGCCAGCAGCAACTACGGACTCTACGAGCAGTACTTC. Translated: CASSNYGLYEQYF.

The genes are TRBV6-5 and TRBJ1-3, with D hard to call. The germline V gene encodes CDR1 MNHEY and CDR2 SVGAGI. Trimming cost V 7 bases and J 2 bases, with 15 bases left between them. CDR3 size: 15 residues. The CDR3 region has the DNA TGTGCCAGCACCTCCCTGTGGAGTCCTGGAAACACCATATATTTT. Amino acid sequence: CASTSLWSPGNTIYF.

The rearrangement uses TRBV5-1 and TRBJ2-3, with 11 positions matching TRBD1. CDR1 is SGHRS and CDR2 is YFSETQ in the germline V gene. The trim removed 2 bases at V and 4 bases at J, leaving 6 bases unmatched. This CDR3 region has 16 residues. CDR3 in amino acids: CASSFGQGAHADTQYF. In DNA, the CDR3 is TGCGCCAGCAGCTTTGGACAGGGGGCGCATGCAGATACGCAGTATTTT.

The V and J genes are TRBV29-1 and TRBJ2-7; maybe TRBD2 (5 bases). Trimming stripped 4 bases from V and 1 base from J, with 11 bases between. Per the germline V gene, CDR1 is SQVTM and CDR2 is ANQGSEA. This CDR3 spans 13 amino acids. CDR3 coding DNA: TGCAGCGTTGGGATCGGGGTATCCTACGAGCAGTACTTC. This encodes CSVGIGVSYEQYF.

V gene TRBV19 combines with J gene TRBJ2-5, with D possibly matching TRBD1 (6 bases). This CDR3 is built from 12 residues. From germline, CDR1 is LNHDA and CDR2 SQIVND (reference sequence). Trimming took 5 bases from V and 5 from J, leaving 9 bases between them. The CDR3 nucleotides read TGTGCCAGTAGTGTAACAGGGGAGACCCAGTACTTC. This gives the protein CASSVTGETQYF.

This clone was seen just once. The chain employs TRBV5-1 and TRBJ2-3, with 8 bases that match TRBD1. CDR3 length: 15 amino acids. CDR1 and CDR2 (germline): SGHRS, YFSETQ. J was trimmed by 1 base and V by 2 bases; bases with no gene match: 3. CDR3: CASSFDRGGTDTQYF. The CDR3 region has the DNA TGCGCCAGCAGCTTCGACAGGGGAGGCACAGATACGCAGTATTTT.

The chain employs TRBV7-9 and TRBJ2-5; D is perhaps TRBD2 (7 bases). The germline V and J ends were trimmed by 5 bases and 5 bases, with 15 bases remaining between them. Looked up from germline, CDR1 is SEHNR and CDR2 is FQNEAQ (reference sequence). This CDR3 is built from 14 residues. CDR3 sequence (DNA): TGTGCCAGCAGCCTTACGGGGGGCTGGGAGACCCAGTACTTC. This sequence encodes CASSLTGGWETQYF.

The rearrangement uses TRBV2 and TRBJ2-1, with 10 nucleotides matching TRBD2. Germline V gene data show CDR1 as SNHLY and CDR2 as FYNNEI. This CDR3 has 12 amino acids. Trimming cost V 7 bases and J 7 bases; bases outside gene matches: 1. DNA of the CDR3: TGTGCCAGCAAGACTAGCGGGAATGAGCAGTTCTTC. It is translated as CASKTSGNEQFF. Supplemented by reference TRBV2 and TRBJ2-1, the full variable domain reads EPEVTQTPSHQVTQMGQEVILRCVPISNHLYFYWYRQILGQKVEFLVSFYNNEISEKSEIFDDQFSVERPDGSNFTLKIRSTKLEDSAMYFCASKTSGNEQFFGPGTRLTVL.

The chain uses TRBV7-9 and TRBJ1-1; 9 nucleotides align to TRBD1. CDR3 size: 15 residues. Germline V gives CDR1 SEHNR, CDR2 FQNEAQ (reference sequence). Trimming took 5 bases from V and 2 from J; bases not matched to a gene: 6. The CDR3 nucleotides read TGTGCCAGCAGCCCAGGGACAGGGCCAAACACTGAAGCTTTCTTT. It translates to CASSPGTGPNTEAFF.

The CDR3 is CAIRGGARQVLAKNIQYF. CDR3 nucleotides: TGTGCCATCAGAGGGGGGGCCCGACAGGTTCTGGCCAAAAACATTCAGTACTTC. The chain is built from TRBV10-3 and TRBJ2-4; TRBD2 is a possible D gene (7 bases). Per the germline V gene, CDR1 is ENHRY and CDR2 is SYGVKD. The CDR3 runs 18 residues. Trimming took off 6 bases at V and 1 base at J, with 22 bases between the two ends.

There are a few counts of this clone. The V and J genes are TRBV30 and TRBJ2-7; maybe TRBD1 (6 bases). Trimming took 3 bases from V and 6 from J, leaving 12 bases between them. Germline lookup yields CDR1 GTSNPN and CDR2 SVGIG (reference sequence). The CDR3 has 12 residues. DNA of the CDR3: TGTGCCTGGAGCCCTACAGGGCGCGAGCAGTACTTC. Translating it yields CAWSPTGREQYF.

This clone was seen only once. The genes are TRBV19 and TRBJ2-1; 10 nucleotides line up with TRBD2. The ends lost 9 bases at V and 4 bases at J; junction bases unmatched: 6. Looked up from germline, CDR1 is LNHDA and CDR2 is SQIVND (reference sequence). CDR3 length: 14 residues. The CDR3 reads CASTSGEPYNEQFF. In nucleotides, the CDR3 is TGTGCCAGCACTAGCGGGGAACCGTACAATGAGCAGTTCTTC. Full variable domain (rest looked up from reference TRBV19 and TRBJ2-1): DGGITQSPKYLFRKEGQNVTLSCEQNLNHDAMYWYRQDPGQGLRLIYYSQIVNDFQKGDIAEGYSVSREKKESFPLTVTSAQKNPTAFYLCASTSGEPYNEQFFGPGTRLTVL.

This chain links TRBV18 with TRBJ1-4, with D maybe TRBD1 (5 bases). Looked up from germline, CDR1 is KGHSH and CDR2 is LQKENI. The CDR3 sequence is 13 residues long. V was clipped by 0 bases and J by 10 bases, with 9 bases between them. DNA of the CDR3: TGTGCCAGCTCACCACCGAACGGGGGAAAACTGTTTTTT. Translating gives CASSPPNGGKLFF. The variable domain in full, completed from reference TRBV18 and TRBJ1-4, reads NAGVMQNPRHLVRRRGQEARLRCSPMKGHSHVYWYRQLPEEGLKFMVYLQKENIIDESGMPKERFSAEFPKEGPSILRIQQVVRGDSAAYFCASSPPNGGKLFFGSGTQLSVL.

The chain employs TRBV4-2 and TRBJ2-4; 9 nucleotides line up with TRBD2. The CDR3 loop spans 17 amino acids. The germline CDR1 and CDR2 sequences are LGHNA and YNFKEQ. V dropped 1 base and J dropped 4; count of bases not matched to a gene: 8. CDR3 region: CASSQGASAGGKNIQYF. CDR3 DNA: TGTGCCAGCAGCCAAGGAGCGTCGGCGGGGGGGAAAAACATTCAGTACTTC.

The gene calls are TRBV5-1 and TRBJ2-1; weak D call: TRBD2 (6 bases). The germline gives CDR1 SGHRS, CDR2 YFSETQ. Trimming left V 4 bases short and J 4 bases short, with 12 bases between. CDR3 length: 14 amino acids. CDR3 sequence: CASSPGDAYNEQFF. CDR3 coding DNA: TGCGCCAGCAGCCCGGGGGACGCGTACAATGAGCAGTTCTTC.

The chain links TRBV3-1 (or the pseudogene TRBV3-2) to TRBJ2-1; maybe TRBD2 (6 bases). V was pared by 8 bases and J by 2 bases, with 16 bases between. This CDR3 has 15 amino acids. CDR1 is LGHDT, CDR2 YNNKEL, per germline (reference sequence). The CDR3 spells CASGGAPGPYNEQFF. The DNA of the CDR3 is TGTGCCAGCGGCGGGGCCCCGGGGCCCTACAATGAGCAGTTCTTC.

The genes are TRBV28 and TRBJ1-4, with 7 bases matching TRBD1. Per germline, CDR1 MDHEN and CDR2 SYDVKM. The CDR3 is made up of 14 amino acids. With V trimmed by 5 bases and J by 4 bases, 4 bases remained unmatched. The CDR3 DNA reads as TGTGCCAGCAGTCCGACAGGGAGTAATGAAAAACTGTTTTTT. Translated, it gives CASSPTGSNEKLFF.